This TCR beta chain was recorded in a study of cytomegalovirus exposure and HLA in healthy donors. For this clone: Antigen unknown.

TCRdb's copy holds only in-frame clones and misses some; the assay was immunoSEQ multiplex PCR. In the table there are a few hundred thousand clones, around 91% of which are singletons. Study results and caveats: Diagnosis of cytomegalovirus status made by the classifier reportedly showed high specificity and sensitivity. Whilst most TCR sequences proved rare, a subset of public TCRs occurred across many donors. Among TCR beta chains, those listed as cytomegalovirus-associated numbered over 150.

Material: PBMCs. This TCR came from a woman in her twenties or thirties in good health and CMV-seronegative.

CDR3 nucleotide sequence: TGCAGCGCGCTAGGGACTAGCGGGAGAGGCACCGGGGAGCTGTTTTTT. Protein: CSALGTSGRGTGELFF. This chain links TRBV29-1 with TRBJ2-2, with 14 bases identical to TRBD2. Germline lookup yields CDR1 SQVTM and CDR2 ANQGSEA. The V and J ends lost 7 bases and 4 bases, in that order; junction bases with no gene match: 8. There are 16 residues in the CDR3.